This entry describes one T cell receptor beta chain. Its specific antigen is unknown. With a far larger clone one base away, a read error is the likely cause. Healthy HIV-negative adults with no recently reported acute infections or vaccinations were included as donors. Every donor was a Caucasian adult residing in Nashville, Tennessee, USA. CD4+ T cells were enriched by magnetic negative selection, after which naive cells were positively selected on CD45RA and the negative fraction was taken as the memory subset. Blood was obtained by leukapheresis, after which PBMCs were separated by Ficoll-Histopaque density gradient centrifugation and cryopreserved in liquid nitrogen vapor phase. Purity and quantity of every magnetically sorted T cell population were checked by analytical flow cytometry. Each sorted fraction had its genomic DNA isolated and then quantified by UV absorbance on a Nanodrop 2000c.

Using the deep immunoSEQ assay, TCR CDR3 regions were amplified from genomic DNA by multiplex PCR. For each cell subset, the extracted genomic DNA was distributed evenly across all wells of several immunoSEQ 96-well plates, and each plate served as one replicate. For sorted subsets, each replicate PCR was loaded with 200 ng genomic DNA, equivalent to roughly 30,000 T cell genomes. Purified libraries were quantified with a Qubit 3.0 fluorometer, sized on a Bioanalyzer 2100, and re-quantified with the KAPA Library Quantification kit. A separate single-read 150-cycle Illumina NextSeq 550 flow cell was used to sequence each immunoSEQ 96-well plate. From the authors' description of their analysis: Because the immunoSEQ output included only junctional sequences and no quality scores, the filtering could not be the same as the filtering used for full-length reads. To assign V/J genes and CDR3, sequences were annotated against IMGT germline references using PyIR, a Python wrapper for IgBLAST v1.9. Reads with weak V/J assignments (E-value above 1e-6), missing CDR3, stop codons, out-of-frame junctions, or ambiguous translated residues were removed. V3J clonotypes were defined as sequences sharing the same inferred V gene, J gene, and CDR3 amino acid sequence. Percentage overlap between repertoires was computed as shared unique clonotypes divided by the size of the smaller repertoire. Richness of each repertoire was evaluated using RTK rarefaction, the Chao1 estimator, and Recon v2.1 estimates of unobserved clonotypes. OLGA was used to compute generation probabilities for all TCRbeta clonotypes that the gDNA method yielded from a handful of donors. In TCRdb, the immuneACCESS table is reduced to in-frame sequences with V and J assigned. These tables do not hold every clone; where another copy was compared, an unresolved V gene accounts for under half, and the others remain unexplained. That table furnishes V, J and clone size, whereas the DNA furnished D and trimming. In this sample the table shows some 1.1 million clones, approximately 80% of which occur a single time. Together, the top ten hold 0.85% to 1% of the sample.

As encoded in the germline V gene, CDR1 is SGHNT while CDR2 is YENEEA. Including cysteine and phenylalanine, the CDR3 has 15 amino acids. Of the read, only the CDR3 DNA is kept; its 45 bases are in frame from base 1. Trimming at the junction amounts to 4 bases on V and 0 bases on J, and the germline ends lie 10 bases apart. This sample was taken from a study of shared clonotypes between healthy human individuals (dated by TCRdb to about 2020). Study-level background: Three men and two women, aged 18 to 49 years, made up the cohort. Each donor's leukapheresis produced roughly between roughly 0.94 and 9.5 billion PBMCs. Libraries were prepared and TCR repertoires were sequenced by different laboratories using diverse techniques, in order to increase sequencing depth and limit assay-specific biases. To estimate repertoire size and how much clonotype sharing occurs between individuals, the study deeply sequenced the blood TCR repertoires of five or six healthy adults. Per donor, three plates each were used for CD4 naive and CD4 memory, two for CD8 naive, and one for CD8 memory. What the work shows at the level of the full study, not this receptor alone: The genetic and exposure-history diversity represented was limited by the small number of donors. Compared with non-shared clonotypes, the clonotypes found in all four sorted-subset donors had higher generation probabilities. Larger estimated clonotype richness was generally found for naive subsets than for memory subsets. Based on pairwise subsampling, the degree of clonotype sharing among donors was expected to be affected by sequencing depth. Only blood was sampled, and tissue TCR repertoires likely differ from those in blood. About 5% of naive CD4, 3.5% of naive CD8, roughly 2.4% of memory CD4, and less than 0.45% of memory CD8 clonotypes were shared across four donors. Incomplete sequencing was indicated by rarefaction of sorted-subset datasets, despite the large sequencing depth.

Specimen: memory CD4+ T cells from PBMCs. The intended sense of this specimen's cell subset or site label: CD45RA-negative fraction. The source is a man between 18 and 29 years old in good health. Some clones in this sample may be carry-over from other donors' samples. This receptor chain uses TRBV11-3 and TRBJ2-1; the best D guess is TRBD1, with 6 bases matching. The nucleotide sequence is given as TGTGCCAGCAGCTCCCAGGGGAGCTCCTACAATGAGCAGTTCTTC. Its coded protein is CASSSQGSSYNEQFF.